This TCR beta chain was identified in a study of vaccination and CD4 T cells after COVID-19. Once obtained from cultured CD4+ T cells, the DNA was sequenced using the Oncomine TCR Beta short-read assay. TCRdb passed the PCR reads through MiXCR, listing each CDR3 protein once. Altogether more than 10,000 distinct CDR3 sequences are present, roughly three quarters being singletons, with the ten largest covering more than 20%. Germline lookup yields CDR1 MNHNS and CDR2 SASEGT. V was pared by 6 bases and J by 5 bases, with 17 bases between. The CDR3 totals 14 residues. Treatment denoted: approximately 9-day PBMC culture with coronavirus spike peptide pools or control peptides (ViraFEST assay). Concerning this clonotype itself: The antigen is not known.

The chain recombines TRBV6-1 with TRBJ2-7; D is ambiguous. Sequences were obtained from CD4+ T cells from blood, cultured in vitro. This clonotype was sampled from a human donor who had recovered from COVID-19. This CDR3 is CASRTLDVLHEQYF. The CDR3 bases are TGTGCCAGCAGAACCCTGGACGTACTGCACGAGCAGTACTTC.